This passage covers 24 T cell receptor beta chains from one sample sequenced in a study of Graves' ophthalmopathy and Graves' hyperthyroidism. The authors amplified TCR beta CDR3 regions, and they did so from RNA transcripts for repertoire sequencing. An initial RT-PCR round employing HTBI primers preceded a second-round multiplex PCR. A single record per CDR3 protein comes from TCRdb applying MiXCR to the multiplex PCR reads. The table records 300,000 to 500,000 distinct CDR3 sequences, less than 20% of them present only once. Sample: peripheral blood. The receptors derive from a woman aged 18-35 years with stable Graves' hyperthyroidism.

This clonotype was picked up many times. V usage is TRBV7-2 and J usage is TRBJ1-2; D is unresolved. CDR1 and CDR2 from the germline V gene are SGHTA and FQGNSA. The CDR3 spans 15 residues. V was pared by 2 bases and J by 0 bases, with 10 bases between. The DNA of the CDR3 is TGTGCCAGCAGCTTATTAAGGTCGGCTAACTATGGCTACACCTTC. Its translation is CASSLLRSANYGYTF. Full variable domain (outside the CDR3, taken from reference TRBV7-2 and TRBJ1-2): GAGVSQSPSNKVTEKGKDVELRCDPISGHTALYWYRQSLGQGLEFLIYFQGNSAPDKSGLPSDRFSAERTGGSVSTLTIQRTQQEDSAVYLCASSLLRSANYGYTFGSGTRLTVV.

This clonotype was counted many times. The chain couples TRBV6-1 to TRBJ1-5; 8 bases agree with TRBD1. In germline, CDR1 is MNHNS, CDR2 SASEGT. J lost 6 bases, V lost 7 bases, and 11 bases had no gene match. This CDR3 has 15 residues. In DNA form, the CDR3 reads TGTGCCAGCACCCCTGGACAGGGTGGGTTTCAGCCCCAGCATTTT. This encodes CASTPGQGGFQPQHF.

This chain joins TRBV29-1 and TRBJ1-2; D gene uncertain. CDR1 is SQVTM, CDR2 ANQGSEA, per germline. This CDR3 region has 15 residues. V was cut by 4 bases and J by 8 bases, with 23 bases left in between. In DNA, the CDR3 is TGCAGCGTTGTCGGGCAGTCCCCACACTCACGAGGCTACACCTTC. Its protein is CSVVGQSPHSRGYTF. The whole variable domain, filled in from reference TRBV29-1 and TRBJ1-2, reads SAVISQKPSRDICQRGTSLTIQCQVDSQVTMMFWYRQQPGQSLTLIATANQGSEATYESGFVIDKFPISRPNLTFSTLTVSNMSPEDSSIYLCSVVGQSPHSRGYTFGSGTRLTVV.

This clonotype has at least ten counts. V usage is TRBV7-2 and J usage is TRBJ1-2; possible D gene TRBD1, 6 bases. The V gene's germline CDR1 is SGHTA and CDR2 FQGNSA. The CDR3 runs to 13 residues. V lost 5 bases and J 1 base, leaving 8 bases between the germline ends. CDR3 sequence: CASSPDSNYGYTF. The CDR3, as DNA: TGTGCCAGCAGCCCGGACAGTAACTATGGCTACACCTTC.

About this clonotype itself: A much larger clone differs by one base, so this may be a read error. The J gene is TRBJ1-5, the V gene TRBV7-2; D possibly corresponds to TRBD1 (6 bases). This CDR3 spans 15 amino acids. Germline V gene lookup returns CDR1 SGHTA and CDR2 FQGNSA. The CDR3 sequence: CASCLVQGYNQPQHF. Written as DNA, the CDR3 is TGTGCCAGCTGCTTAGTACAGGGATACAATCAGCCCCAGCATTTT. The whole variable domain, filled in from reference TRBV7-2 and TRBJ1-5, reads GAGVSQSPSNKVTEKGKDVELRCDPISGHTALYWYRQSLGQGLEFLIYFQGNSAPDKSGLPSDRFSAERTGGSVSTLTIQRTQQEDSAVYLCASCLVQGYNQPQHFGDGTRLSIL.

This clonotype has ten or more counts. The rearrangement links TRBV20-1 to TRBJ2-5; a weak D match, TRBD1 (6 bases). The CDR3 consists of 14 residues. Germline V lookup: CDR1 DFQATT, CDR2 SNEGSKA (reference sequence). V lost 3 bases, J lost 5 bases, and 16 bases lay in between. CDR3 nucleotide sequence: TGCAGTGCTAGTGCCAGGGGTATTTCGGAGACCCAGTACTTC. It translates to CSASARGISETQYF.

This clonotype was counted many times. V gene TRBV6-1 combines with J gene TRBJ1-2; D gene ambiguous. The germline CDR1 and CDR2 sequences are MNHNS and SASEGT. The CDR3 extends over 14 amino acids. The ends were cut back, 10 bases at V and 0 bases at J, with 15 bases in the middle. CDR3 sequence reads: CAIPAPGSNYGYTF. CDR3 DNA: TGTGCCATCCCCGCCCCGGGCTCTAACTATGGCTACACCTTC.

This clonotype was recorded many times. This chain uses TRBV20-1 with TRBJ2-5; D is ambiguous. CDR3 size: 13 residues. Germline assignment: CDR1 DFQATT and CDR2 SNEGSKA (reference sequence). Trimming took off 2 bases at V and 2 bases at J, with 9 bases between the two ends. CDR3 in amino acids: CSARILRQETQYF. For the CDR3, the DNA is TGCAGTGCTAGAATCCTCAGACAAGAGACCCAGTACTTC.

This clonotype turned up a few times. The chain is built from TRBV28 and TRBJ2-2; tentative D call: TRBD1 (5 bases). V dropped 6 bases and J dropped 1 base, with 12 bases sitting between them. The CDR3 consists of 15 residues. CDR1 is MDHEN and CDR2 is SYDVKM in the germline V gene. The CDR3 is CASSGLGVNTGELFF. DNA for the CDR3: TGTGCCAGCAGCGGTCTAGGGGTGAACACCGGGGAGCTGTTTTTT. Based on the CDR3 plus reference TRBV28 and TRBJ2-2, the full variable domain is DVKVTQSSRYLVKRTGEKVFLECVQDMDHENMFWYRQDPGLGLRLIYFSYDVKMKEKGDIPEGYSVSREKKERFSLILESASTNQTSMYLCASSGLGVNTGELFFGEGSRLTVL.

This clonotype was detected a few times. J is TRBJ2-7 and V is TRBV30; 9 bases match TRBD1. The CDR3 length is 15 residues. With V trimmed by 1 base and J by 0 bases, 4 bases remained unmatched. Per the germline V gene, CDR1 is GTSNPN and CDR2 is SVGIG (reference sequence). The CDR3, as DNA: TGTGCCTGGAGTGGCGACAGGGGGGGCTCCTACGAGCAGTACTTC. Translating gives CAWSGDRGGSYEQYF. Full variable domain (missing parts from reference TRBV30 and TRBJ2-7): SQTIHQWPATLVQPVGSPLSLECTVEGTSNPNLYWYRQAAGRGLQLLFYSVGIGQISSEVPQNLSASRPQDRQFILSSKKLLLSDSGFYLCAWSGDRGGSYEQYFGPGTRLTVT.

This clonotype was seen ten or more times. This chain links TRBV11-2 with TRBJ1-2; D uncertain. CDR3 length equals 12 residues. Germline V gene lookup returns CDR1 SGHAT and CDR2 FQNNGV. V lost 1 base and J 9 bases, leaving 9 bases between the germline ends. The CDR3 sequence is CASSLAAFRYTF. For the CDR3, the DNA is TGTGCCAGCAGCTTAGCGGCCTTCCGCTACACCTTC.

This clonotype occurred many times. J is TRBJ2-5 and V is TRBV6-5, with 10 bases matching TRBD2. The CDR3 is 14 amino acids. Looked up from germline, CDR1 is MNHEY and CDR2 is SVGAGI. V trimming: 4 bases; J trimming: 4 bases; junction bases outside the gene matches: 3. CDR3 in DNA: TGTGCCAGCAGTTTAAGCGGGGGGGTAGAGACCCAGTACTTC. Translated, it gives CASSLSGGVETQYF.

Ten or more counts support this clonotype. The chain combines TRBV19 with TRBJ2-7, with 11 bases matching TRBD2. The J segment lost 0 bases and the V segment lost 2 bases, leaving 6 bases of the junction unmatched. This CDR3 is built from 17 residues. Germline assignment: CDR1 LNHDA and CDR2 SQIVND (reference sequence). The CDR3 DNA sequence: TGTGCCAGTAGTATACTAGCGGGGGGCCATAGCTCCTACGAGCAGTACTTC. It encodes CASSILAGGHSSYEQYF.

The table lists this clonotype with a few counts. The chain employs TRBV4-2 and TRBJ2-7; TRBD2 matches at 9 bases. This CDR3 region has 16 residues. V lost 0 bases to trimming and J lost 6 bases; unmatched junction nucleotides: 9. CDR1 is LGHNA and CDR2 is YNFKEQ in the germline V gene. CDR3 DNA sequence: TGTGCCAGCAGCCAAGAACATAGCGGGGGCGCCTTCGAGCAGTACTTC. It specifies CASSQEHSGGAFEQYF.

The CDR3 DNA sequence: TGTGCCAGTAGTATATCAAGGGATAGCAATCAGCCCCAGCATTTT. It translates to CASSISRDSNQPQHF. The chain has TRBV19 and TRBJ1-5; D uncertain. The germline V gene encodes CDR1 LNHDA and CDR2 SQIVND (reference sequence). The CDR3 has 15 amino acids. The V end was cut by 2 bases, the J end by 0 bases, with 8 bases between.

This clonotype has ten or more counts. The chain links TRBV3-1 to TRBJ2-7; D remains ambiguous. Trimming took off 0 bases at V and 5 bases at J, with 5 bases between the two ends. CDR3 length equals 12 residues. Germline CDR1 reads LGHDT; CDR2 reads YNNKEL (reference sequence). CDR3 coding DNA: TGTGCCAGCAGCCAAGATCTGGACGAGCAGTACTTC. Protein sequence: CASSQDLDEQYF.

This clonotype was counted many times. This rearrangement joins TRBV19 to TRBJ1-5, with D unclear. The V end lost 4 bases, the J end lost 0 bases, and 10 bases lay between the germline ends. Germline values: CDR1 LNHDA, CDR2 SQIVND (reference sequence). The CDR3 loop spans 15 amino acids. The DNA for the CDR3 is TGTGCCAGTAGTACCACAGCTGTTAGCAATCAGCCCCAGCATTTT. Translation: CASSTTAVSNQPQHF.

This clonotype was detected many times. The genes are TRBV5-6 and TRBJ2-7; D is undetermined. Deletions cut 1 base from V and 1 base from J, with 15 bases between. The CDR3 has 16 amino acids. The germline CDR1 and CDR2 sequences are SGHDT and YYEEEE. The CDR3 DNA reads as TGTGCCAGCAGCTTGAACAGACTGGATAGATCCTACGAGCAGTACTTC. Its translation is CASSLNRLDRSYEQYF.

This clonotype was recorded many times. The gene calls are TRBV6-1 and TRBJ2-2; TRBD2 might be the D (5 bases). Germline-derived CDR1 and CDR2 are MNHNS and SASEGT. V shed 2 bases and J shed 6 bases, with 7 bases lying between them. This CDR3 spans 13 amino acids. DNA of the CDR3: TGTGCCAGCAGTGAAATGCGGGCCGGGGAGCTGTTTTTT. Amino acids: CASSEMRAGELFF.

The DNA of the CDR3 is TGTGCCAGCTCACCACCGAGGGTTCCCTACGAGCAGTACTTC. Its protein is CASSPPRVPYEQYF. The V and J genes are TRBV18 and TRBJ2-7; possible D gene TRBD2, 5 bases. The CDR3 is 14 amino acids. Per the germline V gene, CDR1 is KGHSH and CDR2 is LQKENI. The V and J ends lost 0 bases and 2 bases respectively, with 8 bases between them.

V and J are TRBV12-3 or TRBV12-4 and TRBJ2-7, with TRBD2 matching over 11 bases. The trim removed 6 bases at V and 6 bases at J, leaving 7 bases unmatched. The CDR3 sequence is 14 residues long. The CDR3 DNA reads TGTGCCAGCAGCCGACTAGCGGGACAAGGCGAGCAGTACTTC. Its translation: CASSRLAGQGEQYF.

The chain employs TRBV6-1 and TRBJ2-7; weak D call: TRBD1 (5 bases). Germline V gives CDR1 MNHNS, CDR2 SASEGT. CDR3 length: 15 residues. V was cut by 7 bases and J by 0 bases, with 16 bases left in between. CDR3 coding DNA: TGTGCCAGCAATACACAGGCGTCGAGCTCCTACGAGCAGTACTTC. It translates to CASNTQASSSYEQYF.

In its sample, this clonotype was seen many times. The chain carries TRBV2 and TRBJ1-6; maybe TRBD1 (5 bases). In germline, CDR1 is SNHLY, CDR2 FYNNEI. This CDR3 region has 13 residues. V was clipped by 8 bases and J by 8 bases, with 13 bases between them. The CDR3 DNA is TGTGCCAGCGGGTTCCAGGGAGATTCACCCCTCCACTTT. Amino acids: CASGFQGDSPLHF.

The chain couples TRBV12-3 or TRBV12-4 to TRBJ2-2, with 8 bases that match TRBD1. The CDR3 spans 19 residues. V was clipped by 4 bases and J by 0 bases; unmatched bases: 13. The CDR3 protein is CASSWALGCRGPNTGELFF. The DNA for the CDR3 is TGTGCCAGCAGTTGGGCCCTGGGATGCAGGGGGCCGAACACCGGGGAGCTGTTTTTT.